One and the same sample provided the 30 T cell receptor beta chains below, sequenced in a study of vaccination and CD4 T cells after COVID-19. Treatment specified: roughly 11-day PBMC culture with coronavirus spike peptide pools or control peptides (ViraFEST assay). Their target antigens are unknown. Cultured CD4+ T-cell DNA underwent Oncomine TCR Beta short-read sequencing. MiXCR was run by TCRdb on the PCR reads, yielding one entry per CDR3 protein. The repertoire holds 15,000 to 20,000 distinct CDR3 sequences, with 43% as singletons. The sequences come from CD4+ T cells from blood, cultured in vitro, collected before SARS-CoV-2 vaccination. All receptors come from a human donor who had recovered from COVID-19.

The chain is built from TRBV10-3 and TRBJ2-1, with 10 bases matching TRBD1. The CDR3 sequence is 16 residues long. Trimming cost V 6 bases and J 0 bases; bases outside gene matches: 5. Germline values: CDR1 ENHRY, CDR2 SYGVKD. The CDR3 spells CAISTGQGGSYNEQFF. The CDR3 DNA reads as TGTGCCATCAGCACAGGACAGGGGGGCTCCTACAATGAGCAGTTCTTC.

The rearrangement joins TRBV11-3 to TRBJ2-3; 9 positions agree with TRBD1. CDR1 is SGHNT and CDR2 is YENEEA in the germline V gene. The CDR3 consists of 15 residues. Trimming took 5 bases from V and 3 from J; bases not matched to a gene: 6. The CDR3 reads CASSLGTGFTDTQYF. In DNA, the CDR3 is TGTGCCAGCAGCCTCGGGACAGGGTTTACAGATACGCAGTATTTT.

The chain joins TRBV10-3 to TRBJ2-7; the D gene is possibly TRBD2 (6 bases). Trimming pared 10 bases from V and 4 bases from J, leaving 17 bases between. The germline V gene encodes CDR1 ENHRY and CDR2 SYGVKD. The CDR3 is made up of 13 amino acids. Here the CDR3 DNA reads TGTGCCACCAAGGCGGGACTCGAGTACGAGCAGTACTTC. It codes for CATKAGLEYEQYF.

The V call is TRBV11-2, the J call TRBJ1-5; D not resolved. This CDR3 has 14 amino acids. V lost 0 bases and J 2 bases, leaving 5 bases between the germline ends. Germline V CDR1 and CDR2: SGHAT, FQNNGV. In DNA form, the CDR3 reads TGTGCCAGCAGCTTAGATCGGGGCAATCAGCCCCAGCATTTT. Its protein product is CASSLDRGNQPQHF.

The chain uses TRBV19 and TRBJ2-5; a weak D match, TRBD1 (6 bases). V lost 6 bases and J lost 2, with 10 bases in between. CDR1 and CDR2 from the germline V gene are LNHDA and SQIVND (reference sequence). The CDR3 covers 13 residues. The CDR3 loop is CASRQGQQETQYF. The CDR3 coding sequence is TGTGCCAGTAGGCAGGGACAACAAGAGACCCAGTACTTC.

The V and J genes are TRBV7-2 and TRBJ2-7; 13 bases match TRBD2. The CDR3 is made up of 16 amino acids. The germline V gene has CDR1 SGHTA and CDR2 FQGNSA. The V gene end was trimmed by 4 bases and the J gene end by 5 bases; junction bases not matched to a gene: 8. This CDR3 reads CASSSGLAGVMDEQYF. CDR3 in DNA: TGTGCCAGCAGCTCCGGACTAGCGGGAGTTATGGACGAGCAGTACTTC.

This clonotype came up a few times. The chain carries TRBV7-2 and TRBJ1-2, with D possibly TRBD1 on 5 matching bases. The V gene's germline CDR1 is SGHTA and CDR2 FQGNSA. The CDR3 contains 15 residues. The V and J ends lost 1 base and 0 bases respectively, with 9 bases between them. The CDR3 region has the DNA TGTGCCAGCAGCTTAGGGGGGGGAGCTAACTATGGCTACACCTTC. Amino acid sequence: CASSLGGGANYGYTF.

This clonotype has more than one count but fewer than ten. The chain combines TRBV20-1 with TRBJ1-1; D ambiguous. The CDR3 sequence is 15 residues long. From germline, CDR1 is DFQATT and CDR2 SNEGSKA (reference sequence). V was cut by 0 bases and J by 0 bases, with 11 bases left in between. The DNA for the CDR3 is TGCAGTGCTAGAGATCTCGGACGATTGAACACTGAAGCTTTCTTT. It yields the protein CSARDLGRLNTEAFF.

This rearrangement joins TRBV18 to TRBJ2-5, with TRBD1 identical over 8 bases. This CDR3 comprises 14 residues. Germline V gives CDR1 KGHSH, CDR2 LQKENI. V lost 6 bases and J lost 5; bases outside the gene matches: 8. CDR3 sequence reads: CASSRGQGYETQYF. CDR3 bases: TGTGCCAGCTCTCGTGGACAGGGCTACGAGACCCAGTACTTC.

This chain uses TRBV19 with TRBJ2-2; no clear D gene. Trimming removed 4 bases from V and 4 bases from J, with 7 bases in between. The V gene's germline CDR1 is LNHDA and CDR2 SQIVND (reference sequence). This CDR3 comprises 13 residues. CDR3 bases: TGTGCCAGTAGTACCGGTGGCACCGGGGAGCTGTTTTTT. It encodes CASSTGGTGELFF.

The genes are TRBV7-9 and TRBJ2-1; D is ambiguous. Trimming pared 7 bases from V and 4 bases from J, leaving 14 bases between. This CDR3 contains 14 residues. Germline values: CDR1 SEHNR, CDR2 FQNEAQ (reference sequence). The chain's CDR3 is CASTPATTYNEQFF. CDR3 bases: TGTGCCAGCACCCCTGCCACTACTTACAATGAGCAGTTCTTC.

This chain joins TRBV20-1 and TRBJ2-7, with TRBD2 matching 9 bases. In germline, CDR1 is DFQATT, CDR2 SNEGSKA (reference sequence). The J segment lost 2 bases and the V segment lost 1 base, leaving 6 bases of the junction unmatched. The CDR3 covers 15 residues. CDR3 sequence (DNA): TGCAGTGCTAGAGGGGGCGGGGGGGATACCTACGAGCAGTACTTC. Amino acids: CSARGGGGDTYEQYF.

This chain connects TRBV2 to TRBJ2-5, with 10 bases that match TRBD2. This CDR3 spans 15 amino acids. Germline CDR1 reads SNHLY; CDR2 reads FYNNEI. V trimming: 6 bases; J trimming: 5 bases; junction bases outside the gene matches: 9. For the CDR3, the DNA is TGTGCCAGCAGGCGGACTAGCGGCGCGAAGGAGACCCAGTACTTC. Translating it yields CASRRTSGAKETQYF.

The CDR3 sequence is CASSYNLPHGNTIYF. The CDR3 DNA sequence: TGTGCCAGCAGTTACAACTTACCCCATGGAAACACCATATATTTT. The gene calls are TRBV6-5 and TRBJ1-3; D call uncertain. Germline V gives CDR1 MNHEY, CDR2 SVGAGI. V shed 2 bases and J shed 3 bases, with 11 bases lying between them. The CDR3 sequence is 15 residues long.

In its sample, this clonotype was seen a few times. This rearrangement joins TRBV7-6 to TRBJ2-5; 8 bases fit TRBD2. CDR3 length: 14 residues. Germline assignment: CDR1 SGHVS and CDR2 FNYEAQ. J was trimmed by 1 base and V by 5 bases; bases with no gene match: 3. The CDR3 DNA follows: TGTGCCAGCAGCCGGGGGGGAGCCCAAGAGACCCAGTACTTC. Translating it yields CASSRGGAQETQYF.

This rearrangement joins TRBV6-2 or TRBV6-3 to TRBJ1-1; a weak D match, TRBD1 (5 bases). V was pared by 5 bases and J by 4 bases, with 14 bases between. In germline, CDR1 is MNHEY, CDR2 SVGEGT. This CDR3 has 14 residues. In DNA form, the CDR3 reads TGTGCCAGCAGTGACCCAGGGATTGGCACTGAAGCTTTCTTT. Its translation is CASSDPGIGTEAFF.

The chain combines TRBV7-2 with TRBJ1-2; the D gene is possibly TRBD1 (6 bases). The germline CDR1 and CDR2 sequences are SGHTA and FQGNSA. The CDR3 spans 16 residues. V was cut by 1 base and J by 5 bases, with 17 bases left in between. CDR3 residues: CASSLDFQGRRYGYTF. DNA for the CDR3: TGTGCCAGCAGCTTAGATTTCCAGGGGCGGAGGTATGGCTACACCTTC.

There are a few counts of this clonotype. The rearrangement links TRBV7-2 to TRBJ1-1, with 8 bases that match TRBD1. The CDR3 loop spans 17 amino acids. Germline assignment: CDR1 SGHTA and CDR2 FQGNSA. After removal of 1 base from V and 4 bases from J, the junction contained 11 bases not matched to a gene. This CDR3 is CASSLDRHRGWPTEAFF. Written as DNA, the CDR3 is TGTGCCAGCAGCTTAGATCGACACAGGGGGTGGCCCACTGAAGCTTTCTTT.

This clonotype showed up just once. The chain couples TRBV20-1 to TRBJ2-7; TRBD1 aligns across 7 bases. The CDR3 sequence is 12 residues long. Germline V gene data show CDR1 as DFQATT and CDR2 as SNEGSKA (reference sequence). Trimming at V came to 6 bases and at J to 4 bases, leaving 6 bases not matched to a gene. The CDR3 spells CSARTGVYEQYF. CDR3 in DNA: TGCAGTGCGAGGACAGGAGTTTACGAGCAGTACTTC.

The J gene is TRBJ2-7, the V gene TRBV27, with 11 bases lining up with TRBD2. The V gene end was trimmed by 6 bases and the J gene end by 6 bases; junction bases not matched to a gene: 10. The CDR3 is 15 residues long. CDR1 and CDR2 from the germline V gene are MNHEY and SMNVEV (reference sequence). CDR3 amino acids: CASRERTSGSGEQYF. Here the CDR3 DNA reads TGTGCCAGCAGGGAAAGAACTAGCGGGAGCGGCGAGCAGTACTTC.

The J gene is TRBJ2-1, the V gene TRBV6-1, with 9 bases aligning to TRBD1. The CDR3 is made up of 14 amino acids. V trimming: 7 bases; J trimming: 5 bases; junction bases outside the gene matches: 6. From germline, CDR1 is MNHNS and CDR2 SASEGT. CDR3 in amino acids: CASTGQGSNNEQFF. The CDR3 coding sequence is TGTGCCAGCACTGGACAGGGGAGTAACAATGAGCAGTTCTTC.

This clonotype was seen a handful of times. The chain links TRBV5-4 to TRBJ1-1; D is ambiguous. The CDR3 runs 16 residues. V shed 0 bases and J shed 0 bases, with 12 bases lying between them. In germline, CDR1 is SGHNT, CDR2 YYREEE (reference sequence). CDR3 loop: CASSLELRSMNTEAFF. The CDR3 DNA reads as TGTGCCAGCAGCTTGGAGTTACGGAGCATGAACACTGAAGCTTTCTTT.

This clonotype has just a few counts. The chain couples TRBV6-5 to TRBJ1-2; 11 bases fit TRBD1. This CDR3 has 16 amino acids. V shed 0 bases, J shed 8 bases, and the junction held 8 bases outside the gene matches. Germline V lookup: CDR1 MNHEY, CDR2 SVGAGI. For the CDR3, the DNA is TGTGCCAGCAGTTACTCAGTGGGGGACAGGGGGTACGGCTACACCTTC. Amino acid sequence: CASSYSVGDRGYGYTF.

The CDR3 sequence is CASSPLGLAANEQFF. DNA for the CDR3: TGTGCCAGCAGCCCCCTCGGACTAGCGGCCAATGAGCAGTTCTTC. The J gene is TRBJ2-1, the V gene TRBV11-3; 10 bases match TRBD2. CDR1 SGHNT and CDR2 YENEEA come from the germline V gene. Trimming took 5 bases from V and 6 from J; bases not matched to a gene: 7. The CDR3 spans 15 residues.

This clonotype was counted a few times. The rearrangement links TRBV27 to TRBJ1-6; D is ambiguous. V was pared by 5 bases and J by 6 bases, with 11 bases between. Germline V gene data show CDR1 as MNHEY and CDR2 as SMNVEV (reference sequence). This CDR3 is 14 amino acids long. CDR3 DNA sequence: TGTGCCAGCAGTAATGAATGGGGTAATTCACCCCTCCACTTT. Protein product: CASSNEWGNSPLHF.

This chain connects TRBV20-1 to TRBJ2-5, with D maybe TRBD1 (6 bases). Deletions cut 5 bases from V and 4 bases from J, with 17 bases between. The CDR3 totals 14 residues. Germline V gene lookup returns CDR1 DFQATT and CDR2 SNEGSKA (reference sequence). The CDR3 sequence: CSAGLRRGGETQYF. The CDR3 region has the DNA TGCAGTGCTGGTCTGCGCAGGGGCGGAGAGACCCAGTACTTC.

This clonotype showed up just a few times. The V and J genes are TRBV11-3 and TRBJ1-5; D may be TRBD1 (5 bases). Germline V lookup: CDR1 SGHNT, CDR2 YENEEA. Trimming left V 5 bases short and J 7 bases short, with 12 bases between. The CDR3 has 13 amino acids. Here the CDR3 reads CASSKTVMQPQHF. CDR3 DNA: TGTGCCAGCAGCAAGACAGTTATGCAGCCCCAGCATTTT.

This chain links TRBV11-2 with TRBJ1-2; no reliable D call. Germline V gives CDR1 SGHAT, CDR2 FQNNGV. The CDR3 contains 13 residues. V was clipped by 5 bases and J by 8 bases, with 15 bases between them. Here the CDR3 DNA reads TGTGCCAGCAGCCCCTTAAGGTCTAGCGGCTACACCTTC. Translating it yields CASSPLRSSGYTF.

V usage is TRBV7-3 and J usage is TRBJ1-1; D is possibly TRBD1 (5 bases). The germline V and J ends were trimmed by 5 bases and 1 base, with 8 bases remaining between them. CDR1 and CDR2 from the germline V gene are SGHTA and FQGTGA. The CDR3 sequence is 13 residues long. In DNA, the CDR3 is TGTGCCAGCAGCCTAGACAGGAACACTGAAGCTTTCTTT. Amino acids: CASSLDRNTEAFF.

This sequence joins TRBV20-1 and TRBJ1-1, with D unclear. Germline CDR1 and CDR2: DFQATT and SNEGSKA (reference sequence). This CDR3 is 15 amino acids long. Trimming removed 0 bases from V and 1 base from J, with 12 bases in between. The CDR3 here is CSARDASRENTEAFF. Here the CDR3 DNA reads TGCAGTGCTAGAGACGCCTCGAGGGAGAACACTGAAGCTTTCTTT.